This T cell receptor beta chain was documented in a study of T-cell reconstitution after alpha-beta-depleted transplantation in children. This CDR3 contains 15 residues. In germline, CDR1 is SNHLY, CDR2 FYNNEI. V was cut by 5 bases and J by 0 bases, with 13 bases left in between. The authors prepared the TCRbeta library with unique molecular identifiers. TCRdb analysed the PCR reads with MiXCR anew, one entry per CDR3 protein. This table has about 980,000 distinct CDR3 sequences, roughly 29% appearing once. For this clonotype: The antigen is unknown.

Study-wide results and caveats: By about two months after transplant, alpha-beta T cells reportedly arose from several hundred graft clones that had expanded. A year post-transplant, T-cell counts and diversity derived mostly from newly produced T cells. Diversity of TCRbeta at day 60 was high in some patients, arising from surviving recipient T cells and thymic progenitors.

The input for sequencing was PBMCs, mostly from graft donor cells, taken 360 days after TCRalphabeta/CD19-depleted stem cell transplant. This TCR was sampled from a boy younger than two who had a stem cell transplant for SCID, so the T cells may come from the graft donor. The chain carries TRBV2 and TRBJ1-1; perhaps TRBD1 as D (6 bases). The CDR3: CASSKLQGMNTEAFF. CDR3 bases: TGTGCCAGCAGTAAACTACAGGGCATGAACACTGAAGCTTTCTTT.